Presented here are 26 T cell receptor beta chains from one specimen sequenced in a study of CD8 T cells in ankylosing spondylitis. TCRdb redid the calling of the 5' RACE reads with MiXCR, one entry per CDR3 protein. The profile shows more than 150,000 distinct CDR3 sequences, approximately 10% of them singletons. Sequencing used blood, either unsorted or a sorted T cell fraction (not recorded which). The receptors stem from a male donor with ankylosing spondylitis or in good health (not recorded which).

This clonotype has ten or more counts. The rearrangement joins TRBV10-3 to TRBJ1-2; no definite D call. The germline V gene has CDR1 ENHRY and CDR2 SYGVKD. The CDR3 spans 18 residues. The ends were cut back, 10 bases at V and 0 bases at J, with 27 bases in the middle. CDR3 sequence: CATYPGPSPPDTNYGYTF. The CDR3 DNA is TGTGCCACTTACCCAGGACCTTCTCCGCCAGATACTAACTATGGCTACACCTTC.

A few counts support this clonotype. The chain couples TRBV11-2 to TRBJ1-2, with TRBD1 identical over 9 bases. The CDR3 sequence is 14 residues long. CDR1 and CDR2 from the germline V gene are SGHAT and FQNNGV. V shed 4 bases and J 4 bases; nucleotides not matched to a gene: 4. The CDR3 sequence: CASSSTDRGYGYTF. The CDR3 DNA reads TGTGCCAGCAGCTCAACGGACAGGGGCTATGGCTACACCTTC. Filled out from reference TRBV11-2 and TRBJ1-2, the complete variable domain reads EAGVAQSPRYKIIEKRQSVAFWCNPISGHATLYWYQQILGQGPKLLIQFQNNGVVDDSQLPKDRFSAERLKGVDSTLKIQPAKLEDSAVYLCASSSTDRGYGYTFGSGTRLTVV.

This clonotype was counted at least ten times. V is TRBV28 and J is TRBJ1-6; TRBD1 aligns across 7 bases. J gave up 8 bases and V 4 bases, and 11 bases lay outside the gene matches. The CDR3 is 16 amino acids. Germline loops: CDR1 MDHEN, CDR2 SYDVKM. The CDR3 coding sequence is TGTGCCAGCAGTTCACGCTTACAGGGGTTGGATTCACCCCTCCACTTT. Translation gives CASSSRLQGLDSPLHF. The full variable domain, in which reference TRBV28 and TRBJ1-6 provide the parts outside the CDR3, is DVKVTQSSRYLVKRTGEKVFLECVQDMDHENMFWYRQDPGLGLRLIYFSYDVKMKEKGDIPEGYSVSREKKERFSLILESASTNQTSMYLCASSSRLQGLDSPLHFGNGTRLTVT.

V and J are TRBV7-9 and TRBJ1-2; possible D gene TRBD1, 5 bases. The V end was cut by 5 bases, the J end by 6 bases, with 7 bases between. The CDR3 sequence is 11 residues long. The germline V gene has CDR1 SEHNR and CDR2 FQNEAQ (reference sequence). The DNA for the CDR3 is TGTGCCAGCAGCCCACAGGATGGCTACACCTTC. Translation gives CASSPQDGYTF.

The rearrangement uses TRBV4-3 and TRBJ2-5, with a tentative D call TRBD1 (5 bases). In germline, CDR1 is LGHNA, CDR2 YSLEER. Trimming pared 0 bases from V and 2 bases from J, leaving 10 bases between. The length of the CDR3 is 15 residues. The CDR3 sequence: CASSQDRRQQETQYF. The CDR3 coding sequence is TGCGCCAGCAGCCAAGATCGGCGACAGCAAGAGACCCAGTACTTC.

This clonotype has at least ten counts. This rearrangement joins TRBV18 to TRBJ2-1, with 8 bases matching TRBD1. The germline V gene encodes CDR1 KGHSH and CDR2 LQKENI. The J segment lost 8 bases and the V segment lost 2 bases, leaving 5 bases of the junction unmatched. CDR3 length: 14 amino acids. The CDR3 nucleotides are TGTGCCAGCTCACCAAGACAGGGGAAAGATGAGCAGTTCTTC. Amino acid sequence: CASSPRQGKDEQFF. Supplemented by reference TRBV18 and TRBJ2-1, the full variable domain reads NAGVMQNPRHLVRRRGQEARLRCSPMKGHSHVYWYRQLPEEGLKFMVYLQKENIIDESGMPKERFSAEFPKEGPSILRIQQVVRGDSAAYFCASSPRQGKDEQFFGPGTRLTVL.

This clonotype was seen more than once but under ten times. The CDR3 loop is CASSLSSGTSEQYF. CDR3 nucleotide sequence: TGCGCCAGCAGCTTGTCAAGCGGGACCTCCGAGCAGTACTTC. V gene TRBV5-1 combines with J gene TRBJ2-7; 7 nucleotides agree with TRBD2. The V and J ends lost 1 base and 6 bases, in that order; junction bases with no gene match: 7. Germline V lookup: CDR1 SGHRS, CDR2 YFSETQ. The CDR3 contains 14 residues.

This clonotype appeared many times. The chain links TRBV27 to TRBJ1-2, with a weak D call TRBD1 (5 bases). V was clipped by 3 bases and J by 1 base, with 15 bases between them. CDR3 size: 16 residues. Germline-derived CDR1 and CDR2 are MNHEY and SMNVEV (reference sequence). The CDR3 DNA reads TGTGCCAGCAGTTTGGGGCAGGGAAGCCTTAACTATGGCTACACCTTC. As protein: CASSLGQGSLNYGYTF.

This clonotype was detected many times. The chain joins TRBV20-1 to TRBJ1-1, with 12 bases aligning to TRBD1. J gave up 4 bases and V 4 bases, and 7 bases lay outside the gene matches. Germline V gene lookup returns CDR1 DFQATT and CDR2 SNEGSKA (reference sequence). The CDR3 has 15 amino acids. The CDR3 sequence is CSATGQGAGSTEAFF. As DNA, the CDR3 is TGCAGTGCTACGGGACAGGGGGCGGGGAGCACTGAAGCTTTCTTT.

This clonotype was seen ten or more times. The chain is built from TRBV24-1 and TRBJ2-1; TRBD1 agrees at 8 bases. Trimming removed 5 bases from V and 0 bases from J; junction bases left unmatched: 5. Germline CDR1 KGHDR, CDR2 SFDVKD. This CDR3 spans 16 amino acids. Written as DNA, the CDR3 is TGTGCCACCAGTGCGACAGGGGACAGCTCCTACAATGAGCAGTTCTTC. Translation: CATSATGDSSYNEQFF.

J is TRBJ2-5 and V is TRBV12-3 or TRBV12-4, with D unclear. The germline V and J ends were trimmed by 3 bases and 5 bases, with 7 bases remaining between them. This CDR3 has 12 amino acids. The DNA of the CDR3 is TGTGCCAGCAGTTTTTCGCTGGAGACCCAGTACTTC. Translation: CASSFSLETQYF.

The chain joins TRBV2 to TRBJ2-2; D possibly corresponds to TRBD2 (6 bases). CDR3 length: 14 amino acids. V was cut by 3 bases and J by 4 bases, with 9 bases left in between. Per germline, CDR1 SNHLY and CDR2 FYNNEI. CDR3 region: CASSDGGITGELFF. The CDR3 nucleotides read TGTGCCAGCAGTGACGGGGGAATCACCGGGGAGCTGTTTTTT.

A word on this clonotype: One end of the junction is discordant with germline, which a read error may explain. The rearrangement links TRBV5-1 to TRBJ2-3; D is unclear. CDR1 is SGHRS, CDR2 YFSETQ, per germline. This CDR3 spans 11 amino acids. CDR3 protein: CASSLSDKQYF. The CDR3 DNA reads TGCGCCAGCAGCTTGAGCGATAAGCAGTATTTT.

This clonotype was found many times. The V and J genes are TRBV20-1 and TRBJ2-7, with D possibly matching TRBD1 (5 bases). V dropped 0 bases and J dropped 0 bases, with 12 bases sitting between them. CDR3 size: 15 residues. Germline CDR1 DFQATT, CDR2 SNEGSKA (reference sequence). CDR3 DNA sequence: TGCAGTGCTAGAGAGCCGCCAGGGCACTCCTACGAGCAGTACTTC. As protein: CSAREPPGHSYEQYF.

At least ten counts were recorded for this clonotype. This chain uses TRBV13 with TRBJ2-5, with D maybe TRBD1 (6 bases). Trimming shortened V by 3 bases and J by 2 bases, and 10 bases separated the two germline ends. Germline-derived CDR1 and CDR2 are PRHDT and FYEKMQ (reference sequence). This CDR3 spans 14 amino acids. The CDR3 loop reads CASSFRTDQETQYF. CDR3 DNA sequence: TGTGCCAGCAGCTTTCGGACAGATCAAGAGACCCAGTACTTC.

This clonotype was observed a handful of times. The chain has TRBV11-2 and TRBJ2-4; 13 bases are a match to TRBD2. V dropped 5 bases and J dropped 0; count of bases not matched to a gene: 10. Germline V gene lookup returns CDR1 SGHAT and CDR2 FQNNGV. The CDR3 spans 19 residues. The CDR3 spells CASSTRLAGGDLAKNIQYF. DNA of the CDR3: TGTGCCAGCAGCACCAGACTAGCGGGGGGTGATCTAGCCAAAAACATTCAGTACTTC.

The rearrangement joins TRBV7-3 to TRBJ2-1; D is unclear. V was clipped by 1 base and J by 11 bases, with 42 bases between them. Germline CDR1 is SGHTA and CDR2 is FQGTGA. The CDR3 has 23 amino acids. The CDR3 bases are TGTGCCAGCAGCTTAAAATCTGTCCGGACCGCAAATCAGTTGAGCTATGTGGAGACTCAGCAGTTCTTC. Protein: CASSLKSVRTANQLSYVETQQFF.

This sequence joins TRBV3-1 and TRBJ2-3; D is unresolved. The germline V and J ends were trimmed by 2 bases and 6 bases, with 6 bases remaining between them. This CDR3 has 12 residues. In germline, CDR1 is LGHDT, CDR2 YNNKEL (reference sequence). CDR3 sequence: CASSQLGDTQYF. CDR3 nucleotides: TGTGCCAGCAGCCAATTAGGGGATACGCAGTATTTT.

The CDR3 sequence is CASSGGGRVYSYEQYF. DNA of the CDR3: TGTGCCAGCAGCGGCGGGGGAAGGGTATATAGCTACGAGCAGTACTTC. This rearrangement joins TRBV2 to TRBJ2-7; 7 nucleotides agree with TRBD2. Germline values: CDR1 SNHLY, CDR2 FYNNEI. Trimming removed 6 bases from V and 3 bases from J; junction bases left unmatched: 14. The CDR3 spans 16 residues.

Notes on this clonotype: A read error is possible here, since a much larger clone lies one base away. This chain connects TRBV20-1 to TRBJ1-5; TRBD1 agrees at 8 bases. J gave up 6 bases and V 6 bases, and 25 bases lay outside the gene matches. Germline loops: CDR1 DFQATT, CDR2 SNEGSKA (reference sequence). This CDR3 has 19 amino acids. In DNA, the CDR3 is TGCAGTGCCGGTAGTTTGCTATTGTCAAGGACAGGGAACTTTCAGCCCCAGCATTTT. This translates into CSAGSLLLSRTGNFQPQHF.

The sample holds many counts of this clonotype. The chain combines TRBV10-3 with TRBJ2-1, with TRBD2 matching over 11 bases. Germline values: CDR1 ENHRY, CDR2 SYGVKD. The CDR3 consists of 16 residues. V lost 4 bases, J lost 4 bases, and 6 bases stayed unmatched. The CDR3 sequence is CAISGVAGGLYNEQFF. DNA of the CDR3: TGTGCCATCAGTGGGGTAGCGGGAGGGCTATACAATGAGCAGTTCTTC.

This clonotype was observed a few times. V is TRBV20-1 and J is TRBJ2-7; 7 nucleotides line up with TRBD2. Germline CDR1 DFQATT, CDR2 SNEGSKA (reference sequence). This CDR3 has 15 amino acids. The trim removed 3 bases at V and 0 bases at J, leaving 8 bases unmatched. This CDR3 is CSARFERGSSYEQYF. In nucleotides, the CDR3 is TGCAGTGCTAGGTTCGAGCGGGGTTCCTCCTACGAGCAGTACTTC.

There are many counts of this clonotype. This chain uses TRBV4-3 with TRBJ2-3, with 8 bases matching TRBD2. Germline CDR1 reads LGHNA; CDR2 reads YSLEER. The trim removed 0 bases at V and 2 bases at J, leaving 10 bases unmatched. The CDR3 contains 18 residues. CDR3 DNA sequence: TGCGCCAGCAGCCAAGAAGAGACTAGCGCATGGGTCACAGATACGCAGTATTTT. This encodes CASSQEETSAWVTDTQYF.

This rearrangement joins TRBV11-2 to TRBJ2-5, with TRBD2 matching 7 bases. The V segment lost 5 bases and the J segment 2 bases; nucleotides outside the gene matches: 11. Germline assignment: CDR1 SGHAT and CDR2 FQNNGV. The CDR3 has 16 amino acids. CDR3 protein: CASSPDEGRVQETQYF. CDR3 DNA: TGTGCCAGCAGCCCCGACGAGGGGAGGGTTCAAGAGACCCAGTACTTC.

This clonotype was seen only a few times. The genes are TRBV11-2 and TRBJ1-4, with TRBD1 matching over 8 bases. Germline V gene lookup returns CDR1 SGHAT and CDR2 FQNNGV. The CDR3 consists of 13 residues. The V and J ends lost 5 bases and 8 bases, in that order; junction bases with no gene match: 4. CDR3 DNA sequence: TGTGCCAGCAGCCTCCGGGACAGGGAAAAACTGTTTTTT. Translation: CASSLRDREKLFF. Full variable domain (missing parts from reference TRBV11-2 and TRBJ1-4): EAGVAQSPRYKIIEKRQSVAFWCNPISGHATLYWYQQILGQGPKLLIQFQNNGVVDDSQLPKDRFSAERLKGVDSTLKIQPAKLEDSAVYLCASSLRDREKLFFGSGTQLSVL.

This clonotype came up a few times. The chain employs TRBV7-9 and TRBJ2-1; D might be TRBD1 (5 bases). The CDR3 has 13 residues. Trimming took 4 bases from V and 2 from J, leaving 6 bases between them. The germline gives CDR1 SEHNR, CDR2 FQNEAQ (reference sequence). The CDR3 region has the DNA TGTGCCAGCAGCTCGACAGCCTACAATGAGCAGTTCTTC. It codes for CASSSTAYNEQFF.